The rows below give T cell receptor beta chains drawn from one sample of a study of long-term antiretroviral therapy in people with HIV. Sequencing was performed with immunoSEQ multiplex PCR; in TCRdb, only in-frame clones are kept and a portion is missing. This table holds 28,000 or so clones, approximately 85% found once. This sample comprised unsorted PBMCs, obtained 0.8 years before starting antiretroviral therapy. Every receptor here comes from a man aged 18 to 29 with HIV. CDR3s include the opening cysteine and the closing phenylalanine or tryptophan. Each record gives: V gene, D gene, CDR3 length, clone size, J gene, CDR3 DNA, CDR3 protein. The D gene is left open where the match is weak. The listing skips clone size in some rows; elsewhere it reads once, few, many or a size class.

TRBV9	-	18	-	TRBJ2-6	TGTGCCAGCAGCGACCGGGACACGGCCCTCTCTGGGGCCAACGTCCTGACTTTC	CASSDRDTALSGANVLTF
TRBV19	TRBD1	14	-	TRBJ1-1	TGTGCCAGTATTCTGGACAGGGGGGTCACTGAAGCTTTCTTT	CASILDRGVTEAFF
TRBV2	-	14	-	TRBJ2-5	TGTGCCAGCAGTGAAGGTGGGGGTGTAGAGACCCAGTACTTC	CASSEGGGVETQYF
TRBV11-2	TRBD2	16	-	TRBJ2-5	TGTGCCAGCAGCTTTGGAGGCGGGGGGGCCTCCGAGACCCAGTACTTC	CASSFGGGGASETQYF
TRBV2	TRBD1	20	-	TRBJ2-6	TGTGCCAGCAGTGCGCAAGACCCGGGACAGGGTGGTGGTGGGGCCAACGTCCTGACTTTC	CASSAQDPGQGGGGANVLTF
TRBV5-1	TRBD2	15	-	TRBJ2-3	TGCGCCAGCAGCGCCGGACTAGCGGACACAGATACGCAGTATTTT	CASSAGLADTDTQYF
TRBV7-6	-	15	-	TRBJ2-7	TGTGCCAGCAGCCCGCAGGAACGGCCAACCTACGAGCAGTACTTC	CASSPQERPTYEQYF
TRBV6-5	-	14	-	TRBJ1-1	TGTGCCAGCAGTTACCGGGGACTGAACACTGAAGCTTTCTTT	CASSYRGLNTEAFF
TRBV28	-	12	-	TRBJ2-7	TGTGCCAGCAGTTTCTCCCCGGGTGAGCAGTACTTC	CASSFSPGEQYF
TRBV9	-	15	-	TRBJ1-5	TGTGCCAGCAGCGTAGGGGGGAATAGCAATCAGCCCCAGCATTTT	CASSVGGNSNQPQHF
TRBV7-9	-	16	-	TRBJ2-5	TGTGCCAGCAGCTTAAGGGTAGTGTCCGAACAAGAGACCCAGTACTTC	CASSLRVVSEQETQYF
TRBV15	TRBD1	14	-	TRBJ2-7	TGTGCCACCAGCAGTAGGACAGGGAGGTACGAGCAGTACTTC	CATSSRTGRYEQYF
TRBV18	-	17	-	TRBJ1-3	TGTGCCAGCTCACCGAACGGGACACCTCGCTCTGGAAACACCATATATTTT	CASSPNGTPRSGNTIYF
TRBV7-9	-	17	-	TRBJ1-5	TGTGCCAGCAGCAAAGTGGTCAGGGGCTCGAGCAATCAGCCCCAGCATTTT	CASSKVVRGSSNQPQHF
TRBV19	-	15	-	TRBJ1-5	TGTGCCAGTAGTATAGGGGGAGGCCTGAATCAGCCCCAGCATTTT	CASSIGGGLNQPQHF
TRBV14	-	13	-	TRBJ1-2	TGTGCCAGCAGCCAGCTACCGGCGTATGGCTACACCTTC	CASSQLPAYGYTF
TRBV2	TRBD1	14	-	TRBJ1-1	TGTGCCAGCAGTGATACCGACAGGGAGGCTGAAGCTTTCTTT	CASSDTDREAEAFF
TRBV6-1	-	14	-	TRBJ1-4	TGTGCCAGCAGTGAAGGGCTCTTGAATGAAAAACTGTTTTTT	CASSEGLLNEKLFF
TRBV2	-	15	-	TRBJ2-5	TGTGCCAGCAGTGAACTGGCAGCCGGGTGGGAGACCCAGTACTTC	CASSELAAGWETQYF
TRBV19	-	13	-	TRBJ2-5	TGTGCCAGTAGTATCGATCCGGAAGAGACCCAGTACTTC	CASSIDPEETQYF
TRBV2	TRBD1	12	-	TRBJ2-7	TGTGCCAGCACCAGGGGGTTGGTCGAGCAGTACTTC	CASTRGLVEQYF
TRBV5-5	-	15	-	TRBJ2-7	TGTGCCAGCAACCGGGCTGGCGGAGGTTACTACGAGCAGTACTTC	CASNRAGGGYYEQYF
TRBV29-1	-	14	-	TRBJ2-3	TGCAGCGTCAGGATGGCCATGAGTAGGGATACGCAGTATTTT	CSVRMAMSRDTQYF
TRBV7-9	TRBD1	14	few	TRBJ2-7	TGTGCCAGCAGCTTGGAGGCCAGGGGGTTCGAGCAGTACTTC	CASSLEARGFEQYF
TRBV11-2	-	15	-	TRBJ2-5	TGTGCCAGCAGCCCCGCCGGCACGACAGGCGAGACCCAGTACTTC	CASSPAGTTGETQYF
TRBV27	-	9	few	TRBJ1-5	TGTGCCAGCGGTCAGCCCCAGCATTTT	CASGQPQHF
TRBV13	-	15	-	TRBJ1-4	TGTGCCAGCAGCTTAGGCGGGGGGCTAAATGAAAAACTGTTTTTT	CASSLGGGLNEKLFF
TRBV13	TRBD2	16	few	TRBJ2-2	TGTGCCAGCAGCGTGGTGGGAGGGGAGGACACCGGGGAGCTGTTTTTT	CASSVVGGEDTGELFF
TRBV5-1	-	14	few	TRBJ1-6	TGCGCCAGCAGCCTCTACGGGGAGAATTCACCCCTCCACTTT	CASSLYGENSPLHF
TRBV7-2	-	13	-	TRBJ2-7	TGTGCCAGCAGCTTCGGCAGCCCCTACGAGCAGTACTTC	CASSFGSPYEQYF
TRBV7-9	-	14	-	TRBJ2-5	TGTGCCAGCAGCTTAAATCAGGGGATTAAGACCCAGTACTTC	CASSLNQGIKTQYF
TRBV6-5	-	14	few	TRBJ2-7	TGTGCCAGCAGTTTTGATCCCCTCCGGGGCGAGCAGTACTTC	CASSFDPLRGEQYF
TRBV5-6	TRBD1	15	-	TRBJ2-7	TGTGCCAGCAGCGTAGCCGGGACAGGGGTTTACGAGCAGTACTTC	CASSVAGTGVYEQYF
TRBV2	TRBD1	14	once	TRBJ1-4	TGTGCCAGCAGTGAAGGGACAGGAAGGGGAAAACTGTTTTTT	CASSEGTGRGKLFF
TRBV4-3	TRBD2	16	-	TRBJ2-2	TGCGCCAGCAGCCAAGATAGAGCGGGAGTGGCCGGGGAGCTGTTTTTT	CASSQDRAGVAGELFF
TRBV10-3	-	14	-	TRBJ2-7	TGTGCCATCAGTGACGGGGGATCCCCCTACGAGCAGTACTTC	CAISDGGSPYEQYF
TRBV6-6	-	15	-	TRBJ1-5	TGTGCCAGCAGTTACTCTGAGACAAAAGACCAGCCCCAGCATTTT	CASSYSETKDQPQHF
TRBV25-1	TRBD1	13	-	TRBJ1-2	TGTGCCAGCCGCGGGACAGGGATTGAGGGCTACACCTTC	CASRGTGIEGYTF
TRBV20-1	-	11	-	TRBJ2-3	TGCAGTGCTAGCCGCGCAGATACGCAGTATTTT	CSASRADTQYF
TRBV5-1	-	14	-	TRBJ1-1	TGCGCCAGCAGCTTAACTGGGACCGACACTGAAGCTTTCTTT	CASSLTGTDTEAFF
TRBV11-1	-	14	-	TRBJ1-1	TGTGCCAGCAGCAAGGGACTGACGAACACTGAAGCTTTCTTT	CASSKGLTNTEAFF
TRBV2	TRBD2	15	-	TRBJ2-5	TGTGCCAGCAGTGAAGGCGGGGGGGCCGGAGAGACCCAGTACTTC	CASSEGGGAGETQYF
TRBV18	-	15	-	TRBJ2-3	TGTGCCAGCTCACGTGCGGCGGAGGGCACAGATACGCAGTATTTT	CASSRAAEGTDTQYF
TRBV5-1	-	16	-	TRBJ2-6	TGCGCCAGCAGCCCTGGTCCGACATCTGGGGCCAACGTCCTGACTTTC	CASSPGPTSGANVLTF
TRBV5-1	-	17	-	TRBJ2-3	TGCGCCAGCAGCTTTTTCGTGGGGACAACCACCGGGAATACGCAGTATTTT	CASSFFVGTTTGNTQYF
TRBV4-2	TRBD1	15	once	TRBJ2-7	TGTGCCAGCAGCCACCCCGGACAGGGGGCGCTTGAGCAGTACTTC	CASSHPGQGALEQYF
TRBV27	-	15	-	TRBJ2-3	TGTGCCAGCAGTTTATGGCAAAGTAGCACAGATACGCAGTATTTT	CASSLWQSSTDTQYF
TRBV5-1	-	15	-	TRBJ2-3	TGCGCCAGCAGCATATTGTGGGGCCGCACAGATACGCAGTATTTT	CASSILWGRTDTQYF